Listed below are T cell receptor beta chains from one sample, sequenced in a study of T cell responses to AZD1222 COVID-19 vaccine. Profiled with immunoSEQ multiplex PCR; TCRdb holds only in-frame clones, not every one. The sample includes some 90,000 clones, approximately 88% seen only once; the top ten take roughly 16%. The starting material was peripheral blood, obtained on day 0 of AZD1222 vaccination. These receptors were taken from an adult in good health. Both conserved end residues are part of each CDR3. The D gene is left open where the match is weak. Clone size appears in some rows only: once, few, many, or a class for an expanded clone.

V,size,D,J,CDR3,DNA
TRBV19,.,.,TRBJ1-6,CASRDPHNSPLHF,TGTGCCAGCAGGGACCCCCATAATTCACCCCTCCACTTT
TRBV3-1/TRBV3-2,.,TRBD1,TRBJ2-5,CASSPRTGTDAIQETQYF,TGTGCCAGCAGCCCCCGGACAGGGACTGATGCCATCCAAGAGACCCAGTACTTC
TRBV2,.,TRBD1,TRBJ1-3,CASSEYRGAGNTIYF,TGTGCCAGCAGTGAGTACAGGGGAGCCGGAAACACCATATATTTT
TRBV7-2,.,TRBD1,TRBJ2-7,CASSTWTGLNEQYF,TGTGCCAGCAGCACCTGGACAGGGTTGAACGAGCAGTACTTC
TRBV7-9,.,TRBD1,TRBJ1-5,CASSAGQGSGPQHF,TGTGCCAGCAGCGCGGGACAGGGAAGTGGGCCCCAGCATTTT
TRBV29-1,.,.,TRBJ1-1,CSVERGSNTEAFF,TGCAGCGTTGAGAGGGGTTCGAACACTGAAGCTTTCTTT
TRBV19,.,.,TRBJ1-5,CASSRHELISNQPQHF,TGTGCCAGTAGTAGACACGAACTGATAAGCAATCAGCCCCAGCATTTT
TRBV6-1,.,.,TRBJ1-2,CASSEDIGICTF,TGTGCCAGCAGTGAAGATATTGGCATCTGCACCTTC
TRBV21-1,.,.,TRBJ2-3,CASSKIDTDTQYF,TGTGCCAGCAGCAAGATCGATACAGATACGCAGTATTTT
TRBV4-2,.,.,TRBJ2-1,CASSKRTASSYNEQFF,TGTGCCAGCAGCAAACGGACAGCAAGCTCCTACAATGAGCAGTTCTTC
TRBV5-4,.,TRBD1,TRBJ2-1,CASSDARDRVGGNEQFF,TGTGCCAGCAGCGATGCCCGGGACAGGGTAGGGGGCAATGAGCAGTTCTTC
TRBV7-9,.,TRBD1,TRBJ1-2,CASSLGQGRDYGYTF,TGTGCCAGCAGCTTAGGACAGGGGAGAGACTATGGCTACACCTTC
TRBV19,.,TRBD2,TRBJ2-7,CASSIKLAGTYEQYF,TGTGCCAGTAGTATAAAGCTAGCGGGGACCTACGAGCAGTACTTC
TRBV19,.,.,TRBJ2-7,CASSITGRYTYEQYF,TGTGCCAGTAGTATAACGGGCAGGTACACCTACGAGCAGTACTTC
TRBV5-4,.,TRBD2,TRBJ2-1,CASGPMIAGAYNEQFF,TGTGCCAGCGGCCCCATGATAGCGGGGGCCTACAATGAGCAGTTCTTC
TRBV5-8,.,TRBD2,TRBJ2-2,CASSLIAGEVTGELFF,TGTGCCAGCAGCCTGATAGCGGGAGAGGTCACCGGGGAGCTGTTTTTT
TRBV7-9,.,TRBD1,TRBJ1-1,CASSLTGEGENTEAFF,TGTGCCAGCAGCTTGACAGGGGAAGGGGAGAACACTGAAGCTTTCTTT
TRBV7-6,hyperexpanded,.,TRBJ1-1,CASSLGRDTRGYEAFF,TGTGCCAGCAGCCTCGGCCGGGACACAAGGGGATATGAAGCTTTCTTT
TRBV6-6,.,.,TRBJ1-2,CASSPGFSRRAGRDYGYTF,TGTGCCAGCAGTCCCGGGTTTTCGAGACGGGCAGGGAGGGACTATGGCTACACCTTC
TRBV7-8,few,.,TRBJ2-1,CASSLSSGSAEQFF,TGTGCCAGCAGCTTAAGTTCCGGCTCGGCTGAGCAGTTCTTC
TRBV30,.,TRBD1,TRBJ1-2,CAWSPRTGLGDGYTF,TGTGCCTGGAGTCCAAGGACAGGGTTGGGGGACGGCTACACCTTC
TRBV3-1/TRBV3-2,.,TRBD1,TRBJ2-3,CASSLRTGGYPDTQYF,TGTGCCAGCAGCCTCCGGACAGGGGGTTACCCAGATACGCAGTATTTT
TRBV6-5,.,.,TRBJ1-5,CASSYSVNQPQHF,TGTGCCAGCAGTTACTCCGTCAATCAGCCCCAGCATTTT
TRBV5-6,.,.,TRBJ1-3,CASSPGGNTIYF,TGTGCCAGCAGCCCGGGGGGTAACACCATATATTTT
TRBV7-8,.,.,TRBJ2-7,CASSPGVSDLYF,TGTGCCAGCAGCCCAGGAGTCTCGGACTTATACTTC
TRBV11-2,.,.,TRBJ2-1,CASLRNPSSYNEQFF,TGTGCCAGCCTACGGAACCCGAGCTCCTACAATGAGCAGTTCTTC
TRBV5-1,.,.,TRBJ2-6,CASRQDSGGSNVLTF,TGCGCCAGCAGACAGGACTCCGGGGGCTCCAACGTCCTGACTTTC
TRBV6-5,.,.,TRBJ1-5,CASRPTGTSNQPQHF,TGTGCCAGCAGGCCAACAGGGACTAGCAATCAGCCCCAGCATTTT
TRBV16,.,TRBD2,TRBJ2-5,CASSQSLAGEVQYF,TGTGCCAGCAGCCAATCACTAGCGGGAGAAGTCCAGTACTTC
TRBV5-1,.,.,TRBJ1-3,CASSWDNPSGNTIYF,TGCGCCAGCAGCTGGGACAATCCCTCTGGAAACACCATATATTTT
TRBV6-1,once,.,TRBJ1-5,CASSEGQVNQPQHF,TGTGCCAGCAGTGAAGGACAGGTTAATCAGCCCCAGCATTTT
TRBV27,.,.,TRBJ2-1,CASSLFPGTIGDKSYNEQFF,TGTGCCAGCAGTTTATTTCCGGGGACGATAGGGGATAAATCCTACAATGAGCAGTTCTTC
TRBV28,.,.,TRBJ2-2,CASSLPPPWVHGELFF,TGTGCCAGCAGTTTACCCCCCCCTTGGGTGCACGGGGAGCTGTTTTTT
TRBV7-8,.,TRBD2,TRBJ2-1,CASSLRLAGNEDEQFF,TGTGCCAGCAGCCTGAGACTAGCGGGAAACGAGGATGAGCAGTTCTTC
TRBV5-5,once,.,TRBJ1-1,CASLTGGENTEAFF,TGTGCCAGCCTAACGGGCGGGGAGAACACTGAAGCTTTCTTT
TRBV6-5,.,.,TRBJ2-5,CASSPEEGQYF,TGTGCCAGCAGTCCGGAAGAGGGCCAGTACTTC
TRBV10-2,.,TRBD2,TRBJ2-7,CASSDGGVSSYEQYF,TGCGCCAGCAGTGACGGGGGGGTTAGCTCCTACGAGCAGTACTTC
TRBV19,.,.,TRBJ1-1,CASSIPGLGEAFF,TGTGCCAGTAGTATTCCAGGGTTAGGTGAAGCTTTCTTT
TRBV7-8,once,TRBD2,TRBJ2-7,CASSLVPGGGPYEQYF,TGTGCCAGCAGCTTAGTGCCTGGCGGGGGGCCCTACGAGCAGTACTTC
TRBV7-2,.,TRBD1,TRBJ2-7,CASSFRTGDEQYF,TGTGCCAGCAGCTTCCGGACAGGGGACGAGCAGTACTTC
TRBV15,.,.,TRBJ1-2,CATSRDRGQSGAGGYTF,TGTGCCACCAGCAGAGATCGAGGGCAGTCGGGGGCAGGAGGCTACACCTTC
TRBV2,.,.,TRBJ1-1,CASSDVVSHTEAFF,TGTGCCAGCAGTGACGTGGTTTCGCACACTGAAGCTTTCTTT